The rows below give T cell receptor beta chains drawn from one sample of a study of T cells in Graves' hyperthyroidism and ophthalmopathy. MiXCR, applied by TCRdb to the multiplex PCR reads, yields one record per CDR3 protein. The sample lists more than 500,000 distinct CDR3 sequences, approximately 44% occurring once. The sequenced sample was peripheral blood or thyroid tissue (not recorded which). The receptors were sampled from an adult woman with Graves' disease, either hyperthyroidism or ophthalmopathy (not recorded which). CDR3s include the opening cysteine and the closing phenylalanine or tryptophan. The order of the fields is V gene, D gene, J gene, clone size, CDR3 protein, CDR3 DNA. D genes are given only for firm matches. Expanded clones are given a class, and other clones once, few, many or no size at all.

TRBV12-3/TRBV12-4	NA	TRBJ1-1	NA	CASSRRVGYTEAFF	TGTGCCAGCAGCCGAAGGGTAGGGTACACTGAAGCTTTCTTT
TRBV6-5	NA	TRBJ2-2	many	CASSYSSGNTGELFF	TGTGCCAGCAGTTACTCGTCCGGGAACACCGGGGAGCTGTTTTTT
TRBV28	NA	TRBJ2-7	many	CASSLWGSEQYF	TGTGCCAGCAGCCTTTGGGGTTCCGAGCAGTACTTC
TRBV7-9	NA	TRBJ1-1	many	CASSAPRDTEAFF	TGTGCCAGCAGCGCCCCCCGGGATACTGAAGCTTTCTTT
TRBV5-4	TRBD1	TRBJ1-2	NA	CASSLEVVTGQQWSTF	TGTGCCAGCAGCTTGGAGGTCGTAACGGGACAGCAATGGAGTACCTTC
TRBV7-2	NA	TRBJ1-6	once	CASSLASYNSPLHF	TGTGCCAGCAGCTTAGCTTCCTATAATTCACCCCTCCACTTT
TRBV3-1	TRBD2	TRBJ2-2	few	CASSQRTVGSGRKGGELFF	TGTGCCAGCAGCCAAAGAACGGTTGGTAGCGGGAGAAAGGGCGGGGAGCTGTTTTTT
TRBV28	NA	TRBJ1-5	NA	CASSEAPLPQHF	TGTGCCAGCTCCGAAGCGCCGCTGCCCCAGCATTTT
TRBV6-1	NA	TRBJ1-3	many	CASSEFRSVGGNTIYF	TGTGCCAGCAGTGAATTCCGGTCGGTCGGTGGAAACACCATATATTTT
TRBV10-3	NA	TRBJ2-7	NA	CAIRTTGEGGYEQYF	TGTGCCATCAGGACAACAGGGGAGGGGGGATACGAGCAGTACTTC
TRBV28	NA	TRBJ1-5	NA	CASSSELVQNQPQHF	TGTGCCAGCAGTTCCGAATTGGTTCAAAATCAGCCCCAGCATTTT
TRBV4-1	TRBD2	TRBJ2-7	NA	CASSQDRRASGRAQIYEQYF	TGCGCCAGCAGCCAAGATCGGAGGGCTAGCGGGAGAGCCCAGATTTACGAGCAGTACTTC
TRBV29-1	NA	TRBJ2-7	NA	CSAGQGVQYF	TGCAGCGCCGGGCAGGGCGTGCAGTACTTC
TRBV7-2	TRBD2	TRBJ2-5	NA	CASNLAGQQETQYF	TGTGCCAGCAACCTAGCGGGACAACAAGAGACCCAGTACTTC
TRBV5-1	TRBD1	TRBJ1-1	many	CASSLNPLGQGAEAFF	TGCGCCAGCAGCTTGAACCCGTTGGGACAGGGTGCTGAAGCTTTCTTT
TRBV7-9	NA	TRBJ2-5	NA	CASSVGSTGTPETQYF	TGTGCCAGCAGCGTCGGCTCGACAGGAACTCCAGAGACCCAGTACTTC
TRBV7-9	NA	TRBJ2-7	many	CASSLGPGLSREQYF	TGTGCCAGCAGCTTAGGACCTGGGCTTTCGCGCGAGCAGTACTTC
TRBV2	TRBD1	TRBJ1-6	NA	CTSGTVGPPLHF	TGTACCAGCGGGACAGTTGGGCCACCCCTCCACTTT
TRBV10-2	NA	TRBJ2-7	NA	CASRVRGTYGQYF	TGCGCCAGCAGGGTCAGGGGAACCTACGGGCAGTACTTC
TRBV29-1	TRBD1	TRBJ1-4	NA	CSVEAQGAPEKLFF	TGCAGCGTTGAAGCCCAGGGGGCACCTGAAAAACTGTTTTTT
TRBV5-1	NA	TRBJ2-7	many	CASSLVAGVLAYEQYF	TGCGCCAGCAGCTTGGTGGCAGGGGTTCTGGCCTACGAGCAGTACTTC
TRBV15	NA	TRBJ1-4	NA	CATSRDLLNEKLFF	TGTGCCACCAGCAGAGACCTACTCAATGAAAAACTGTTTTTT
TRBV11-2	NA	TRBJ2-7	many	CASSSPPRGGEQYF	TGTGCCAGCAGCTCCCCTCCTCGGGGCGGCGAGCAGTACTTC
TRBV7-3	NA	TRBJ1-3	NA	CASSLGGRNTIYF	TGTGCCAGCAGCTTGGGTGGGAGAAACACCATATATTTT
TRBV25-1	NA	TRBJ1-2	NA	CATRTAGDGYTF	TGTGCTACCAGGACGGCAGGGGATGGCTACACCTTC
TRBV10-1	NA	TRBJ2-1	NA	CATSNHNEQFF	TGCGCCACCAGCAACCACAATGAGCAGTTCTTC
TRBV20-1	TRBD2	TRBJ2-5	many	CSARPGLAGGPVGETQYF	TGCAGTGCTAGGCCGGGACTAGCGGGAGGGCCGGTAGGAGAGACCCAGTACTTC
TRBV25-1	NA	TRBJ1-2	few	CASSGGAAVYGYTF	TGTGCCAGCAGTGGGGGCGCGGCCGTCTATGGCTACACCTTC
TRBV20-1	TRBD2	TRBJ2-7	many	CSARLSSGSYEQYF	TGCAGTGCTAGACTTAGTAGCGGGAGCTACGAGCAGTACTTC
TRBV24-1	NA	TRBJ2-7	NA	CATSPRGASYEQYF	TGTGCCACCAGTCCCCGGGGGGCCTCCTACGAGCAGTACTTC
TRBV11-2	NA	TRBJ2-1	NA	CASSSTRINEQFF	TGTGCCAGCAGCTCGACTAGAATAAATGAGCAGTTCTTC
TRBV7-9	NA	TRBJ1-2	NA	CASSIWGSGGYTF	TGTGCCAGTAGTATTTGGGGGAGTGGTGGCTACACCTTC
TRBV29-1	TRBD1	TRBJ2-2	NA	CSVPGTATGELFF	TGCAGCGTACCCGGGACAGCCACCGGGGAGCTGTTTTTT
TRBV5-1	TRBD2	TRBJ2-7	NA	CASSLAGSGPYNEQYF	TGCGCCAGCAGCTTGGCGGGTAGCGGGCCCTACAATGAGCAGTACTTC
TRBV12-3/TRBV12-4	TRBD1	TRBJ1-2	many	CASKQTGGAGYGYTF	TGTGCCAGCAAACAAACAGGGGGCGCTGGATATGGCTACACCTTC
TRBV10-3	TRBD1	TRBJ1-1	NA	CAISEGQGYTEAFF	TGTGCCATCAGTGAGGGACAGGGGTACACTGAAGCTTTCTTT
TRBV4-1	NA	TRBJ2-2	many	CASSHTQYTGELFF	TGCGCCAGCAGCCACACACAATACACCGGGGAGCTGTTTTTT
TRBV10-3	TRBD2	TRBJ2-7	many	CAISPSVAGGEQYF	TGTGCCATCAGTCCTAGTGTAGCGGGAGGTGAGCAGTACTTC
TRBV6-2/TRBV6-3	NA	TRBJ1-5	many	CASSYLGVAQPQHF	TGTGCCAGCAGTTACCTCGGAGTTGCTCAGCCCCAGCATTTT
TRBV7-2	TRBD1	TRBJ1-6	NA	CASSPGTGGYSPLHF	TGTGCCAGCAGCCCCGGGACAGGGGGGTATTCACCCCTCCACTTT
TRBV2	NA	TRBJ1-1	many	CASTKAGNTEAFF	TGTGCCAGCACAAAGGCGGGGAACACTGAAGCTTTCTTT
TRBV28	NA	TRBJ1-1	many	CASIAGGALEAFF	TGTGCCAGCATCGCGGGGGGGGCTCTTGAAGCTTTCTTT
TRBV27	NA	TRBJ2-7	few	CASSSRGVGSEQYF	TGTGCCAGCAGTTCCAGGGGCGTCGGTTCCGAGCAGTACTTC
TRBV4-2	NA	TRBJ2-7	many	CASSQERSYYEQYF	TGTGCCAGCAGCCAGGAGAGAAGTTACTACGAGCAGTACTTC
TRBV11-1	NA	TRBJ2-1	NA	CASSLGQPNEQFF	TGTGCCAGCAGCTTAGGACAGCCTAATGAGCAGTTCTTC